This T cell receptor beta chain emerged from a study of CD8 T cells in Susac syndrome. General observations from the study: The study admitted that it had a relatively small number of individuals in its TCR sequencing and HLA analysis.

CDR1 and CDR2 from the germline V gene are SGHNT and YYREEE (reference sequence). This CDR3 is built from 14 residues. The junction had 1 base not matched to a gene; V was cut back by 3 bases and J by 1 base. RNA totalling about 0.45 to 1 ug underwent reverse transcription with random hexamers. Amplification of TCR beta CDR3 was carried out by immunoSEQ multiplex PCR, which covered 54 Vbeta and 13 Jbeta segments. TCRdb passed the immunoSEQ multiplex PCR reads through MiXCR, listing each CDR3 protein once. The table shows some 260,000 distinct CDR3 sequences, with roughly 95% occurring only once. TCR beta sequences were obtained from blood CD8+ and CD4+ T cells. TEMRA cells were enriched by FACS, while CD8+ and CD4+ T cells were obtained through a negative isolation that was performed magnetically. Of note for this clonotype: Its specificity is unknown.

The V and J genes are TRBV5-4 and TRBJ2-3, with TRBD1 matching over 8 bases. The receptor comes from a human donor with multiple sclerosis. Material: CD4+ T cells from PBMCs. In nucleotides, the CDR3 is TGTGCCAGCAGCTCGGACAGGGGCACAGATACGCAGTATTTT. Amino acid sequence: CASSSDRGTDTQYF.